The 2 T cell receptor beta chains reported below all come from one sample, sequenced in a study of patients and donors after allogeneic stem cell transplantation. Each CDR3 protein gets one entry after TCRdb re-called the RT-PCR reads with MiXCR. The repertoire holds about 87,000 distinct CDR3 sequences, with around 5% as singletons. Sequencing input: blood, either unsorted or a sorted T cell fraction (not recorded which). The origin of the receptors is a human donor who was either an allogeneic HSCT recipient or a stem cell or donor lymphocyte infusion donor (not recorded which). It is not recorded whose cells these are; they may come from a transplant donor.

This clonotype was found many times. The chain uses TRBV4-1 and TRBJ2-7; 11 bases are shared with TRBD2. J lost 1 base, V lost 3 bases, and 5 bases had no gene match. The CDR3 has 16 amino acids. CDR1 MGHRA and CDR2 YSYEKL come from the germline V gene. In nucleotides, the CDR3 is TGCGCCAGCAGCCACCAGGGACTAGCGGTGTCCTACGAGCAGTACTTC. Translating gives CASSHQGLAVSYEQYF.

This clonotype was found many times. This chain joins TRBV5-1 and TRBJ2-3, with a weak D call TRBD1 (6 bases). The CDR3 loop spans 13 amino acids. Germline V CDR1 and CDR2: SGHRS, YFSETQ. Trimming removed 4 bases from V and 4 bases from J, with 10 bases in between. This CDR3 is CASSTEGADTQYF. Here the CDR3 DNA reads TGCGCCAGCAGCACCGAGGGGGCAGATACGCAGTATTTT.